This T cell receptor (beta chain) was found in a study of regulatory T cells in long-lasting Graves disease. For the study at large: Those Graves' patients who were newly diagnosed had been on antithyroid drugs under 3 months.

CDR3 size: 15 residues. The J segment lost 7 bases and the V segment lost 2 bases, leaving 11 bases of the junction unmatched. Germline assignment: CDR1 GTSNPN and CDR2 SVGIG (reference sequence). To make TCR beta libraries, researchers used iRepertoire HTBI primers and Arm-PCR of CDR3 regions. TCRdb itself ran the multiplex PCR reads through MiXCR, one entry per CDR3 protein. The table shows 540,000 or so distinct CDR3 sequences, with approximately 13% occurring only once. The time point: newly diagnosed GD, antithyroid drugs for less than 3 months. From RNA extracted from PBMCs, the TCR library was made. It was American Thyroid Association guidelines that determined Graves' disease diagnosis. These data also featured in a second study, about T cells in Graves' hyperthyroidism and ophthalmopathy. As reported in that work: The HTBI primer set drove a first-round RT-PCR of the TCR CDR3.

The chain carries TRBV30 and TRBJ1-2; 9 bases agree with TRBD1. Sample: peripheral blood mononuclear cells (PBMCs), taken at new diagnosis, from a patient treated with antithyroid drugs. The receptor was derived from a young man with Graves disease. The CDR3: CAWSSLYRDRAGYTF. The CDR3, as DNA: TGTGCCTGGAGTTCGTTATACCGGGACAGGGCTGGCTACACCTTC. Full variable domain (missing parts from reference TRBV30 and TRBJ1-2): SQTIHQWPATLVQPVGSPLSLECTVEGTSNPNLYWYRQAAGRGLQLLFYSVGIGQISSEVPQNLSASRPQDRQFILSSKKLLLSDSGFYLCAWSSLYRDRAGYTFGSGTRLTVV.